These 27 T cell receptor beta chains were all obtained from the same sample, sequenced in a study of tumor-infiltrating lymphocytes in oesophageal squamous cell carcinoma. TCRdb reanalysed the PCR reads using MiXCR and keeps one entry per CDR3 protein. The sample has approximately 15,000 distinct CDR3 sequences, about 50% seen once; the top ten hold less than 40%. Sequenced sample: esophageal tumor tissue. All receptors come from a female donor with esophageal squamous cell carcinoma.

This clonotype came up many times. One base away lies a much larger clone, so this may be a sequencing read error. This chain connects TRBV28 to TRBJ2-5; TRBD2 matches at 7 bases. The tail of the sequence fits TRBJ2-7 better, so the J call may be wrong. This CDR3 contains 16 residues. Germline CDR1 MDHEN, CDR2 SYDVKM. CDR3 loop: CASSSRGLTGVYEQYF. In nucleotides, the CDR3 is TGTGCCAGCAGTTCGCGGGGACTAACGGGAGTCTACGAGCAGTACTTC.

The chain joins TRBV2 to TRBJ1-5, with 7 positions matching TRBD1. CDR1 SNHLY and CDR2 FYNNEI come from the germline V gene. The CDR3 has 15 amino acids. Trimming removed 5 bases from V and 6 bases from J; junction bases left unmatched: 10. CDR3 bases: TGTGCCAGCAGTCAGTTCGTAGGGGGCAGTCAGCCCCAGCATTTT. Protein: CASSQFVGGSQPQHF.

The CDR3 is CARCFAEQETQYF. The DNA of the CDR3 is TGTGCCAGGTGTTTCGCCGAACAAGAGACCCAGTACTTC. The V and J genes are TRBV27 and TRBJ2-1; D unresolved. The DNA matches TRBJ2-5 better at its end, which makes the J call doubtful. There are 13 residues in the CDR3. CDR1 MNHEY and CDR2 SMNVEV come from the germline V gene (reference sequence).

The J gene is TRBJ2-3, the V gene TRBV7-9; D possibly matches TRBD1 or TRBD2 (5 bases each). The J call may be wrong; the DNA end is better matched by TRBJ2-5. The length of the CDR3 is 15 residues. Germline V gene sequence: CDR1 SEHNR, CDR2 FQNEAQ (reference sequence). The CDR3 protein is CASSPDPGHQETQYF. The CDR3, as DNA: TGTGCCAGCAGCCCCGATCCGGGACACCAAGAGACCCAGTACTTC.

The genes are TRBV12-3 or TRBV12-4 and TRBJ2-7; 8 nucleotides agree with TRBD1. The CDR3 length is 13 residues. V shed 5 bases and J 6 bases; nucleotides not matched to a gene: 6. The CDR3 reads CASSRTGQGEQYF. As DNA, the CDR3 is TGTGCCAGCAGTCGGACAGGGCAAGGCGAGCAGTACTTC.

By its share, this clonotype is medium-sized (0.01 to 0.1%). The V and J genes are TRBV6-1 and TRBJ2-1; 12 positions match TRBD2. The germline CDR1 and CDR2 sequences are MNHNS and SASEGT. CDR3 length: 15 amino acids. The trim removed 3 bases at V and 8 bases at J, leaving 5 bases unmatched. The CDR3 DNA sequence: TGTGCCAGCAGTGATAAGACTAGCGGGAGTTATGAGCAGTTCTTC. Amino acid sequence: CASSDKTSGSYEQFF.

The V and J genes are TRBV7-4 and TRBJ2-7; the match to TRBD2 covers 8 bases. The CDR3 length is 14 residues. With V trimmed by 4 bases and J by 7 bases, 9 bases remained unmatched. CDR1 is SGHVT, CDR2 SQSDAQ, per germline. As DNA, the CDR3 is TGTGCCAGCAGCTCTATTCCGGGACTAGAAGAGCAGTACTTC. As protein: CASSSIPGLEEQYF.

As concerns this clonotype: This may come from a read error, since a much larger clone is one base off. V and J are TRBV5-3 and TRBJ1-2; perhaps TRBD1 as D (6 bases). The J call may be mistaken, given a closer DNA end match to TRBJ2-1. TRBV5-3 is an ORF; its function is uncertain. This CDR3 is built from 12 residues. CDR3 sequence: CASNSQGYEQFF. The DNA of the CDR3 is TGTGCCAGCAACTCACAGGGTTACGAGCAGTTCTTC.

The V gene is TRBV27, the J gene TRBJ2-5, with TRBD2 matching 13 bases. CDR1 is MNHEY and CDR2 is SMNVEV in the germline V gene (reference sequence). Germline trimming cut 5 bases from V and 5 bases from J; bases unmatched to any gene: 8. The CDR3 has 16 amino acids. CDR3 coding DNA: TGTGCCAGCAGTGACGGGACTAGCGGGATTAGGGAGACCCAGTACTTC. Its protein product is CASSDGTSGIRETQYF.

J is TRBJ2-1 and V is TRBV24-1; TRBD2 aligns across 9 bases. The end of the DNA aligns better with TRBJ2-5, so the J call may be wrong. The CDR3 length is 15 residues. Germline assignment: CDR1 KGHDR and CDR2 SFDVKD. The CDR3 nucleotides read TGTGCCACCAGCGAGAGGACTAGCGACCAAGAGACCCAGTACTTC. Translating it yields CATSERTSDQETQYF.

This clonotype was detected many times. The chain recombines TRBV5-1 with TRBJ2-5; no reliable D call. The ends were cut back, 4 bases at V and 2 bases at J, with 12 bases in the middle. Per germline, CDR1 SGHRS and CDR2 YFSETQ. CDR3 length equals 14 residues. CDR3 DNA: TGCGCCAGCAGCGGCGTGGGCTTGCAAGAGACCCAGTACTTC. This sequence encodes CASSGVGLQETQYF.

This clonotype was detected only once. The rearrangement joins TRBV5-1 to TRBJ2-1; possible D gene TRBD1, 6 bases. The end of the DNA aligns better with TRBJ2-7, so the J call may be wrong. The CDR3 extends over 15 amino acids. Germline V gene sequence: CDR1 SGHRS, CDR2 YFSETQ. In nucleotides, the CDR3 is TGCGCCAGCAGCTTGGCTTCAGGGGACCTCTACGAGCAGTACTTC. Residues: CASSLASGDLYEQYF.

The count of this clonotype is one. The rearrangement joins TRBV7-2 to TRBJ2-6, with TRBD1 matching over 7 bases. The J call may be faulty, since TRBJ2-7 better matches the DNA end. This CDR3 has 16 residues. Germline V gene lookup returns CDR1 SGHTA and CDR2 FQGNSA. This CDR3 reads CASSVSGTVKNYEQYF. The CDR3 DNA follows: TGTGCCAGCAGCGTCTCCGGGACAGTGAAGAACTACGAGCAGTACTTC.

As to this clonotype: In this CDR3 the conserved last residue, phenylalanine or tryptophan, is missing, so a read error is likely. Because the CDR3's place on the DNA is in doubt, the DNA is left out and the CDR3 is given as listed by TCRdb. The chain uses TRBV7-3 and TRBJ2-7; the table's D call of TRBD1 was not tested on the DNA. The germline gives CDR1 SGHTA, CDR2 FQGTGA. The CDR3 has 19 residues if both end residues are counted. CDR3 residues: CASSSRGNLGSYNEQYFGA.

This clonotype was counted at least ten times. The junction departs from germline at one end; a sequencing error may be responsible. The chain couples TRBV5-3 to TRBJ2-1; perhaps TRBD1 as D (5 bases). TRBV5-3 is classed as an ORF, of uncertain function. The CDR3 totals 13 residues. The CDR3 coding sequence is TGTGCCAGCAGCTCCAGACAGAACAATGAGCAGTTCTTC. It is translated as CASSSRQNNEQFF.

This chain uses TRBV6-8 with TRBJ2-3; 13 nucleotides line up with TRBD2. V lost 6 bases and J lost 5; bases outside the gene matches: 5. Per the germline V gene, CDR1 is MNHGY and CDR2 is SAAAGT. This CDR3 is 15 amino acids long. CDR3 sequence reads: CASRDTSGRVDTQYF. CDR3 DNA: TGTGCCAGCAGGGATACTAGCGGGAGGGTAGATACGCAGTATTTT.

The V gene is TRBV28, the J gene TRBJ1-5; D unresolved. Germline V CDR1 and CDR2: MDHEN, SYDVKM. Trimming shortened V by 6 bases and J by 1 base, and 7 bases separated the two germline ends. This CDR3 spans 13 amino acids. The CDR3 here is CASSSRSNQPQHF. In DNA form, the CDR3 reads TGTGCCAGCAGCTCGCGGAGCAATCAGCCCCAGCATTTT.

A few counts support this clonotype. V is TRBV12-3 or TRBV12-4 and J is TRBJ2-7; no reliable D call. The J call may be wrong; the DNA end is better matched by TRBJ2-1. The CDR3 is 14 amino acids. The CDR3 bases are TGTGCCAGCAGCCGGACGGGCTCCTACAATGAGCAGTTCTTC. Protein: CASSRTGSYNEQFF.

The chain has TRBV7-6 and TRBJ1-1; D gene uncertain. The V end was cut by 2 bases, the J end by 1 base, with 5 bases between. This CDR3 comprises 13 residues. Germline assignment: CDR1 SGHVS and CDR2 FNYEAQ. The CDR3 spells CASSLRSNTEAFF. The CDR3 nucleotides are TGTGCCAGCAGCTTAAGGTCGAACACTGAAGCTTTCTTT.

The gene calls are TRBV11-2 and TRBJ2-5; possible D gene TRBD1, 6 bases. The V end was cut by 1 base, the J end by 2 bases, with 14 bases between. Germline CDR1 SGHAT, CDR2 FQNNGV. CDR3 length: 16 residues. CDR3 in amino acids: CASSLGVGTSQETQYF. In DNA form, the CDR3 reads TGTGCCAGCAGCTTAGGGGTCGGGACAAGTCAAGAGACCCAGTACTTC.

This clonotype was found many times. This may arise from a read error, as a much more abundant clone is one base away. This chain joins TRBV11-2 and TRBJ2-1, with TRBD2 matching over 7 bases. Matching the DNA end better, TRBJ2-7 makes the J call doubtful. The CDR3 is 21 residues long. Germline values: CDR1 SGHAT, CDR2 FQNNGV. The DNA for the CDR3 is TGTGCCAGCAGCTTAGATCCCCCATTTGATTCGCGGGAGAGCTCCTACAATGAGCAGTACTTC. Protein sequence: CASSLDPPFDSRESSYNEQYF.

With regard to this clonotype: This clone may be a read error of a much larger clone one base away. The chain couples TRBV6-6 to TRBJ2-3; 9 nucleotides line up with TRBD1. CDR3 size: 15 residues. CDR1 MNHNY and CDR2 SVGAGI come from the germline V gene (reference sequence). Losses at the gene ends were 4 bases for V and 14 bases for J; bases not matched to a gene: 16. CDR3 amino acids: CASSFWTGVDRELYF. CDR3 sequence (DNA): TGTGCCAGCAGTTTCTGGACAGGGGTGGATAGGGAGCTGTATTTT.

This clonotype was recorded once. The rearrangement joins TRBV7-6 to TRBJ2-5, with 8 bases fitting TRBD2. TRBJ2-3 explains the end of the DNA better; the J call may be wrong. Per germline, CDR1 SGHVS and CDR2 FNYEAQ. This CDR3 region has 15 residues. The CDR3 is CASSREIAGTDTQYF. The CDR3, as DNA: TGTGCCAGCAGCCGGGAAATAGCGGGAACAGATACGCAGTATTTT.

This clonotype was found once. The CDR3 ends on some other residue instead of the conserved phenylalanine or tryptophan, so this is likely a read error. The DNA is omitted, as the CDR3 cannot be located on it reliably, and the CDR3 follows TCRdb's listing. The chain combines TRBV6-1 with TRBJ2-6; no DNA check was done on the table's D call, TRBD1. CDR1 is MNHNS and CDR2 is SASEGT in the germline V gene. From its first to its last residue, the CDR3 has 13 amino acids. Here the CDR3 reads CASSEGPEQYFGA.

Details on this clonotype: This CDR3 is missing its conserved last phenylalanine or tryptophan, likely due to a read error. It is unclear where the CDR3 begins or ends on the DNA, so no DNA is shown, and the CDR3 is as TCRdb lists it. The chain links TRBV12-3 or TRBV12-4 to TRBJ1-6; the table's D call, TRBD1, has no DNA check behind it. The CDR3 length equals 12 residues, ends included. The chain's CDR3 is CASSFQGNEQYC.

V is TRBV7-6 and J is TRBJ2-3; TRBD2 matches 13 bases. This CDR3 has 15 residues. The trim removed 6 bases at V and 6 bases at J, leaving 6 bases unmatched. Germline V gives CDR1 SGHVS, CDR2 FNYEAQ. Here the CDR3 reads CASRSGTSGKDTQYF. The CDR3 DNA is TGTGCCAGCAGGTCAGGGACTAGCGGGAAGGATACGCAGTATTTT.

This clonotype was recorded at least ten times. The J gene is TRBJ2-3, the V gene TRBV19; D is uncertain. Germline-derived CDR1 and CDR2 are LNHDA and SQIVND (reference sequence). The CDR3 has 14 amino acids. Between the trimmed V and J ends, which lost 3 bases and 2 bases, there was a span of 9 bases. The CDR3 DNA is TGTGCCAGTAGTATTTTTAGCTCCACAGATACGCAGTATTTT. Protein product: CASSIFSSTDTQYF.